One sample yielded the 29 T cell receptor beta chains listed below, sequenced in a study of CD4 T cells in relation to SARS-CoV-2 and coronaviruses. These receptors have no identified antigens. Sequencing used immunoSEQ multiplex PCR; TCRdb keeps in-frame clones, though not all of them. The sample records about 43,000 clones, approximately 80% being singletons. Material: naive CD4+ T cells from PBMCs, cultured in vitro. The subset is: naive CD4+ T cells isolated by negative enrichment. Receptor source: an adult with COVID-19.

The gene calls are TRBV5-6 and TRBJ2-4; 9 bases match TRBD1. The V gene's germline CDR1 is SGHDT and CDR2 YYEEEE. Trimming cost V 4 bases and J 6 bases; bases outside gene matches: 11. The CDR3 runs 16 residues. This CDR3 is CASSLTGGFQGNIQYF. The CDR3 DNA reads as TGTGCCAGCAGCCTTACAGGGGGCTTCCAGGGAAACATTCAGTACTTC.

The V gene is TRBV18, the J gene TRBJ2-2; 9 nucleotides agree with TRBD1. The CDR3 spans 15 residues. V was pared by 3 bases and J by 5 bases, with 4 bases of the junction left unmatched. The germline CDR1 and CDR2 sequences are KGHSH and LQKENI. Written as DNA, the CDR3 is TGTGCCAGCTCACCCCCGGGACAGGGTACCGGGGAGCTGTTTTTT. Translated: CASSPPGQGTGELFF.

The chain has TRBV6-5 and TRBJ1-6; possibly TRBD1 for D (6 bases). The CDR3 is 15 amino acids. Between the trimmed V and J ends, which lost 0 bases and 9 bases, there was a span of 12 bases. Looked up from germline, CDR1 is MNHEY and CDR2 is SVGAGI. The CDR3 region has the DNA TGTGCCAGCAGTTACTCCAGGGGCCGAGGTTCACCCCTCCACTTT. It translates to CASSYSRGRGSPLHF.

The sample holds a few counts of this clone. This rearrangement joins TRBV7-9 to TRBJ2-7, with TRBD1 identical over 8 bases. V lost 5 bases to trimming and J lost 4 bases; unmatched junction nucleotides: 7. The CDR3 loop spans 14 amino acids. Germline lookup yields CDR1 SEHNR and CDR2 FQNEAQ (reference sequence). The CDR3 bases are TGTGCCAGCAGCCCGGACAGGGTGCCGTACGAGCAGTACTTC. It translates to CASSPDRVPYEQYF.

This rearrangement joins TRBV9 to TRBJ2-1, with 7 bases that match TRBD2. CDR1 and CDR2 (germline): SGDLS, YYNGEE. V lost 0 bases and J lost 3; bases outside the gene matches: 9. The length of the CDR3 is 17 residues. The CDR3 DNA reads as TGTGCCAGCAGCGTAGCTCCGACGGGAGGCAGCTACAATGAGCAGTTCTTC. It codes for CASSVAPTGGSYNEQFF.

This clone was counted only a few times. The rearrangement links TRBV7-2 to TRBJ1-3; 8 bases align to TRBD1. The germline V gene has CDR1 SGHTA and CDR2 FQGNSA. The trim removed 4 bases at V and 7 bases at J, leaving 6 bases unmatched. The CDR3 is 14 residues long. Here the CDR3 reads CASSSNRGSNTIYF. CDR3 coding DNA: TGTGCCAGCAGCTCCAACAGGGGGTCCAACACCATATATTTT.

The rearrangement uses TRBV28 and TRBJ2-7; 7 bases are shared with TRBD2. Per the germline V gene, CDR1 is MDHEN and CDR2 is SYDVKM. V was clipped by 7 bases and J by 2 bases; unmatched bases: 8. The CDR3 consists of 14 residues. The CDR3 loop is CASISTSETYEQYF. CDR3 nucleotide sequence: TGTGCCAGCATCTCCACTAGCGAAACCTACGAGCAGTACTTC.

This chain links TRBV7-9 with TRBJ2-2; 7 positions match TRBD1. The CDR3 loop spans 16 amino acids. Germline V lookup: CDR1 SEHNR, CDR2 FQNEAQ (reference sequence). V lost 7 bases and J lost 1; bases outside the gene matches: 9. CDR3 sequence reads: CASTKVGTVNTGELFF. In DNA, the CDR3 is TGTGCCAGCACCAAGGTCGGGACAGTGAACACCGGGGAGCTGTTTTTT.

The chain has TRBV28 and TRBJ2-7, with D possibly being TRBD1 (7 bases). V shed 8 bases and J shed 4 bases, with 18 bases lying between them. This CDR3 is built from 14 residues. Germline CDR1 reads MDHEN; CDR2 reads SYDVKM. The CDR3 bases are TGTGCCAGCCTGCGGGACAGCGGACTTTACGAGCAGTACTTC. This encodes CASLRDSGLYEQYF.

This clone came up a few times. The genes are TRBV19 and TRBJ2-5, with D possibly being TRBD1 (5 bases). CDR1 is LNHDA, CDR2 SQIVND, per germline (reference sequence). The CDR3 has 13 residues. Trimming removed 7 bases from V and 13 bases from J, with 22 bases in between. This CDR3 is CASTGHPQLGLYF. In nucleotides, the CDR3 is TGTGCCAGTACAGGACACCCACAGCTGGGTTTGTACTTC.

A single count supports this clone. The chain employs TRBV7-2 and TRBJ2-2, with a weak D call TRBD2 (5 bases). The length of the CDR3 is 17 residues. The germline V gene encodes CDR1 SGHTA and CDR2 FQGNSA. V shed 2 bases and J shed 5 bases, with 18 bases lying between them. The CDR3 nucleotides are TGTGCCAGCAGCTTAAGAACTTACGGACTTGTGACCGGGGAGCTGTTTTTT. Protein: CASSLRTYGLVTGELFF.

CDR3: CASSIVAASDQETQYF. The CDR3 coding sequence is TGTGCCAGTAGTATAGTTGCGGCTAGCGACCAAGAGACCCAGTACTTC. This chain joins TRBV19 and TRBJ2-5; D perhaps matches TRBD2 (6 bases). V lost 1 base, J lost 0 bases, and 12 bases lay in between. CDR1 LNHDA and CDR2 SQIVND come from the germline V gene (reference sequence). CDR3 length: 16 amino acids.

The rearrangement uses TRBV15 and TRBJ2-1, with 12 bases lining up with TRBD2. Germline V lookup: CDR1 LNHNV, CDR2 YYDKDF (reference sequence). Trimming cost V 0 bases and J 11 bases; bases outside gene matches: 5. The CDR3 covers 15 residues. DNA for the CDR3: TGTGCCACCAGCAGAGATCTAGCGGGAGGGCTAAAGCAGTTCTTC. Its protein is CATSRDLAGGLKQFF. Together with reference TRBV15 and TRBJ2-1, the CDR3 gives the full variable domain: DAMVIQNPRYQVTQFGKPVTLSCSQTLNHNVMYWYQQKSSQAPKLLFHYYDKDFNNEADTPDNFQSRRPNTSFCFLDIRSPGLGDTAMYLCATSRDLAGGLKQFFGPGTRLTVL.

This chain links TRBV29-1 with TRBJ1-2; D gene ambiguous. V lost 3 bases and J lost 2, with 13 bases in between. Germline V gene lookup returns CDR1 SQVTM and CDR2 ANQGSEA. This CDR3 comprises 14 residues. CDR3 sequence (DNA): TGCAGCGTTGATGCGGGAGGCCGGAACTATGGCTACACCTTC. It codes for CSVDAGGRNYGYTF.

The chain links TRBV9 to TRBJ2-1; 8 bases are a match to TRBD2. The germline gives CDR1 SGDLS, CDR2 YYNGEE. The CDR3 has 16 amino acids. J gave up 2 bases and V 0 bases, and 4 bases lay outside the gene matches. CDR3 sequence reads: CASSVAFGRAYNEQFF. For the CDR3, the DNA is TGTGCCAGCAGCGTAGCTTTCGGGAGGGCCTACAATGAGCAGTTCTTC.

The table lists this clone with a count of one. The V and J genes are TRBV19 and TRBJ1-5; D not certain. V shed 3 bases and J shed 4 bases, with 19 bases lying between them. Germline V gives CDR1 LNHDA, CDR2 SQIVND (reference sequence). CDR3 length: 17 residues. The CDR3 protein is CASSMRVGRTRNQPQHF. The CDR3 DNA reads TGTGCCAGTAGTATGCGAGTCGGACGTACTAGGAATCAGCCCCAGCATTTT.

CDR3 coding DNA: TGTGCCAGCAGTTTAAGGCCGGTGGTAGCGGGACAGGAGACCCAGTACTTC. This sequence encodes CASSLRPVVAGQETQYF. This chain links TRBV28 with TRBJ2-5, with TRBD2 as a possible D gene (8 bases). Germline V lookup: CDR1 MDHEN, CDR2 SYDVKM. This CDR3 is 17 amino acids long. V was clipped by 2 bases and J by 5 bases, with 21 bases between them.

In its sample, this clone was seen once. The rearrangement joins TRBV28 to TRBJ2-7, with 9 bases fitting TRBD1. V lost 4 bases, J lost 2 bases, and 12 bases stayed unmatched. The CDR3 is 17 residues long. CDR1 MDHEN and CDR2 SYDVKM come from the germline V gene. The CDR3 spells CASSSLGGTGSPYEQYF. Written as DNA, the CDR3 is TGTGCCAGCAGTTCCCTTGGGGGGACAGGGAGCCCCTACGAGCAGTACTTC. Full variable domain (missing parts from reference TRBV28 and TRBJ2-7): DVKVTQSSRYLVKRTGEKVFLECVQDMDHENMFWYRQDPGLGLRLIYFSYDVKMKEKGDIPEGYSVSREKKERFSLILESASTNQTSMYLCASSSLGGTGSPYEQYFGPGTRLTVT.

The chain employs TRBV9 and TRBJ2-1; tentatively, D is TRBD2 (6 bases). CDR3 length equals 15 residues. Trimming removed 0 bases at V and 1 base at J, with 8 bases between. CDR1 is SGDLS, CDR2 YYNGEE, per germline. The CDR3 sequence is CASSVDGRSYNEQFF. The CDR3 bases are TGTGCCAGCAGCGTAGACGGGAGATCCTACAATGAGCAGTTCTTC.

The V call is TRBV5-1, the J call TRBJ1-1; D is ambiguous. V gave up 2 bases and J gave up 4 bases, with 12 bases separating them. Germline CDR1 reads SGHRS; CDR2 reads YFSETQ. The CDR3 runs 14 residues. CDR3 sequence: CASSLDRTVTEAFF. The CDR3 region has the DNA TGCGCCAGCAGCTTAGATCGGACGGTCACTGAAGCTTTCTTT.

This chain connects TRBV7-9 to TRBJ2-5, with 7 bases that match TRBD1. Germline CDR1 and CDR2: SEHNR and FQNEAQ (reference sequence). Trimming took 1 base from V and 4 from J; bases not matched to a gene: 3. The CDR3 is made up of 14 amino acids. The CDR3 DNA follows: TGTGCCAGCAGCTTAGGGCGACAGGGAGAGACCCAGTACTTC. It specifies CASSLGRQGETQYF. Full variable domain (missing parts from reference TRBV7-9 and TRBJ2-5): DTGVSQNPRHKITKRGQNVTFRCDPISEHNRLYWYRQTLGQGPEFLTYFQNEAQLEKSRLLSDRFSAERPKGSFSTLEIQRTEQGDSAMYLCASSLGRQGETQYFGPGTRLLVL.

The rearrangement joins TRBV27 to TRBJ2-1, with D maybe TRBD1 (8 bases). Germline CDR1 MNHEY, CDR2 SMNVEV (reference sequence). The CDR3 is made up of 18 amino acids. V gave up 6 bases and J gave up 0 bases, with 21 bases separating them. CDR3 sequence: CASRSGGSRTSSYNEQFF. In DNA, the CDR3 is TGTGCCAGCAGATCAGGGGGCTCTCGGACTAGCTCCTACAATGAGCAGTTCTTC.

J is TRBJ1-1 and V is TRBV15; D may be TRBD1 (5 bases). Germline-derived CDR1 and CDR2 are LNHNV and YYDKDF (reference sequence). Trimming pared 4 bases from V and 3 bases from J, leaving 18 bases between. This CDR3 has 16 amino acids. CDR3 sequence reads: CATSKTRGPDDTEAFF. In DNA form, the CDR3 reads TGTGCCACCAGCAAAACCCGGGGCCCCGATGACACTGAAGCTTTCTTT.

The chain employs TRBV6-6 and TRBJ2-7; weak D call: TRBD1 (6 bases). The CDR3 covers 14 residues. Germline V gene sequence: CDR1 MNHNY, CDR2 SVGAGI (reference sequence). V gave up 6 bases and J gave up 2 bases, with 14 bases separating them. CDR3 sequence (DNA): TGTGCCAGCAGGCGACAGGACGGCACCTACGAGCAGTACTTC. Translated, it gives CASRRQDGTYEQYF.

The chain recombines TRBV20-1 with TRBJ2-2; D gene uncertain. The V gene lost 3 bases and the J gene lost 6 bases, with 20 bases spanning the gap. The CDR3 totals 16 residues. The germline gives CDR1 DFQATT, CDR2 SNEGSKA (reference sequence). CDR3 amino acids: CSASLDGINLAGELFF. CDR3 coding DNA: TGCAGTGCTAGTTTAGACGGAATTAATCTTGCCGGGGAGCTGTTTTTT.

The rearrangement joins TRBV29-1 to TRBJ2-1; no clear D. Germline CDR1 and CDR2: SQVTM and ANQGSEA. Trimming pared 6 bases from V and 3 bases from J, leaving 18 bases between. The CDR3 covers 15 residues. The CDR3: CSVAKDADRYNEQFF. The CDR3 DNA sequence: TGCAGCGTGGCCAAGGACGCGGATCGCTACAATGAGCAGTTCTTC.

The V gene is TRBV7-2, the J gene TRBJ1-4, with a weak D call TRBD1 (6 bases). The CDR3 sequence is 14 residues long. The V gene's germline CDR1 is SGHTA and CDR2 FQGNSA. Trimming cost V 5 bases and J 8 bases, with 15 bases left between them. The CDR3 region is CASSTRGREEKLFF. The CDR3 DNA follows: TGTGCCAGCAGCACTCGGGGGCGGGAAGAAAAACTGTTTTTT.

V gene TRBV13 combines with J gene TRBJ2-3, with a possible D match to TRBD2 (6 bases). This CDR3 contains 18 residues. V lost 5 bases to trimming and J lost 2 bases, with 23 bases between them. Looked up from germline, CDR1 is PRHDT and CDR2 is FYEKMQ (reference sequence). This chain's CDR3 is CASSPRFQGLEATDTQYF. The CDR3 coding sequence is TGTGCCAGCAGCCCGAGATTCCAGGGACTGGAGGCCACAGATACGCAGTATTTT.

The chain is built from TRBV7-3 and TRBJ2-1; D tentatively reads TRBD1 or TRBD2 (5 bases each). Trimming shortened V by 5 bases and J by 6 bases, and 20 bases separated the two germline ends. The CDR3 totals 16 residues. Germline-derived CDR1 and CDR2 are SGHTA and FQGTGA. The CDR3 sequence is CASSDGTLEGGNEQFF. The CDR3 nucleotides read TGTGCCAGCAGCGACGGGACCCTCGAAGGCGGCAATGAGCAGTTCTTC.